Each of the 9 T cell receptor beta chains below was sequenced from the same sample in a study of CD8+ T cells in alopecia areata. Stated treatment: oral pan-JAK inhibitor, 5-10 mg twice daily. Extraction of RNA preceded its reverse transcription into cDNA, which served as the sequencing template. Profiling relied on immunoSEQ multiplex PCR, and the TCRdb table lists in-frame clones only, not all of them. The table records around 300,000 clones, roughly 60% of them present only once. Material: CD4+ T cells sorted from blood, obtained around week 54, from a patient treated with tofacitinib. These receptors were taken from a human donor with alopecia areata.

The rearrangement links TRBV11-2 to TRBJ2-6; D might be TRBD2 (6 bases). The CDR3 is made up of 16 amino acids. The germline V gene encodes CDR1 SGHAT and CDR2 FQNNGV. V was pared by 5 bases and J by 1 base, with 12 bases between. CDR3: CASSLMGGSGANVLTF. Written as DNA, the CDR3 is TGTGCCAGCAGCCTTATGGGGGGATCTGGGGCCAACGTCCTGACTTTC.

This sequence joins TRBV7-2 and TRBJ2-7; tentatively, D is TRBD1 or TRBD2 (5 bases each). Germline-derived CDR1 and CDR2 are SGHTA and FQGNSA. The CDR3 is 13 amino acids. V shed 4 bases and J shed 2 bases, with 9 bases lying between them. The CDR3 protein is CASSSRGPYEQYF. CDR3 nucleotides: TGTGCCAGCAGCTCGAGGGGCCCCTACGAGCAGTACTTC.

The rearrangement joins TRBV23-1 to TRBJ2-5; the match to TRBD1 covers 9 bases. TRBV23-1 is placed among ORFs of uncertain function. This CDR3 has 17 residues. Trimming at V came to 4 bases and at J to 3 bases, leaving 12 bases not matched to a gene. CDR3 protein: CASSRRTGARREETQYF. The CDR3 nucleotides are TGCGCCAGCAGTCGCCGGACAGGGGCAAGGAGGGAAGAGACCCAGTACTTC.

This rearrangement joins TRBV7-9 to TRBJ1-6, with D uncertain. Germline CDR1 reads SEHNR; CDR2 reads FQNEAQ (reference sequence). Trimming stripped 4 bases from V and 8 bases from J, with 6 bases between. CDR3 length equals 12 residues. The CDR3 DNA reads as TGTGCCAGCAGCTCCGTGTATTCACCCCTCCACTTT. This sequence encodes CASSSVYSPLHF.

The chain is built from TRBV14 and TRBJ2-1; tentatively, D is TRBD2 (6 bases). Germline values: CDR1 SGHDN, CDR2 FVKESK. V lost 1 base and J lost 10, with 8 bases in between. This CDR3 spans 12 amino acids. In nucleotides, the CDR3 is TGTGCCAGCAGCCAAGGTGGGGGGGAGCAGTTCTTC. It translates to CASSQGGGEQFF.

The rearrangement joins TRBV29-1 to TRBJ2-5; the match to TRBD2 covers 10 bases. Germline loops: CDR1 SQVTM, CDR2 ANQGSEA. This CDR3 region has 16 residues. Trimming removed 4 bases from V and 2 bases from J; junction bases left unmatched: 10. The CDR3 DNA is TGCAGCGTTGGCCCTATAGCGGGGGGCAGACAAGAGACCCAGTACTTC. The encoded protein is CSVGPIAGGRQETQYF.

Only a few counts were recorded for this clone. The CDR3 reads CASSQEPSGDNTGELFF. DNA for the CDR3: TGTGCCAGCAGCCAAGAGCCTAGCGGGGACAACACCGGGGAGCTGTTTTTT. The chain couples TRBV4-2 to TRBJ2-2, with 9 bases that match TRBD2. V was pared by 0 bases and J by 2 bases, with 4 bases of the junction left unmatched. The CDR3 is 17 amino acids. Per germline, CDR1 LGHNA and CDR2 YNFKEQ.

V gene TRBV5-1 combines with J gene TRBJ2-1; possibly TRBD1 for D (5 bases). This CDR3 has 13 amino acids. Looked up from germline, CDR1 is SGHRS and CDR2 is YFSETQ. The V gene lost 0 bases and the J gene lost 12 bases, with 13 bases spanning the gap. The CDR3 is CASSLVVDQGQFF. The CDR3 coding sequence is TGCGCCAGCAGCTTGGTGGTCGACCAGGGGCAGTTCTTC.

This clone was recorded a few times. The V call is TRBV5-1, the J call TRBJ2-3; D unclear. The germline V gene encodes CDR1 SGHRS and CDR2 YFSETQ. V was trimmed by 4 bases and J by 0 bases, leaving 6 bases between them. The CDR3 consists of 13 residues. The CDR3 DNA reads TGCGCCAGCAGCGAAGGGAGCACAGATACGCAGTATTTT. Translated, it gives CASSEGSTDTQYF.